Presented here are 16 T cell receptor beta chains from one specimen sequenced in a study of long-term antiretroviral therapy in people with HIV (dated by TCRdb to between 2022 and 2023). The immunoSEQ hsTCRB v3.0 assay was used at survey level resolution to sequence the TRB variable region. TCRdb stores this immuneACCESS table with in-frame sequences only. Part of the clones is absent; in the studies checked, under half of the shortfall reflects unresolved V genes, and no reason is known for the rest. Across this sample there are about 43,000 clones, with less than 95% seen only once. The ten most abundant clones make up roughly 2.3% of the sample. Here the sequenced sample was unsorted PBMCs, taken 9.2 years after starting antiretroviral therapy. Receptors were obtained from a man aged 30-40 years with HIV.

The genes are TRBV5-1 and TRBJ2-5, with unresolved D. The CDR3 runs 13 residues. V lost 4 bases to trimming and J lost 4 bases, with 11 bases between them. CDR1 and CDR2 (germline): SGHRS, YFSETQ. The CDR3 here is CASSPYPRETQYF. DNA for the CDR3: TGCGCCAGCAGCCCCTACCCCCGAGAGACCCAGTACTTC.

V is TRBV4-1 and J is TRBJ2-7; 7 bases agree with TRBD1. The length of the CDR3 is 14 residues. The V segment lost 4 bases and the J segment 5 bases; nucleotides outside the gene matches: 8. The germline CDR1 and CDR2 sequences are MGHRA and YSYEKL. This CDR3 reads CASSPTMDRNEQYF. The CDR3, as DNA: TGCGCCAGCAGCCCAACAATGGACAGGAACGAGCAGTACTTC.

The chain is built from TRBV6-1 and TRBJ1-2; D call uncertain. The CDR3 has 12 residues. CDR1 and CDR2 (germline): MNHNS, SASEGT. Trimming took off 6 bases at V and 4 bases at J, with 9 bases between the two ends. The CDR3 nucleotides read TGTGCCAGCAGCGGAAACCTCTATGGCTACACCTTC. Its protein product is CASSGNLYGYTF.

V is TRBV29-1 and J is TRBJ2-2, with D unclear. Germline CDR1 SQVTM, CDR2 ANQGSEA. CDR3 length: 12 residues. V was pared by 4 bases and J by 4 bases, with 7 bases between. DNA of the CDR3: TGCAGCGTTGTATGGGTCACCGGGGAGCTGTTTTTT. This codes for CSVVWVTGELFF.

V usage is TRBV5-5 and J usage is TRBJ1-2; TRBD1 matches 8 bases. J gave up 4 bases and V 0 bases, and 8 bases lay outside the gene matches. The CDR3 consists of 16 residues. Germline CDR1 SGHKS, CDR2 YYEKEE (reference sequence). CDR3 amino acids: CASSLGQTGEIYGYTF. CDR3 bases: TGTGCCAGCAGCTTGGGGCAGACAGGGGAGATCTATGGCTACACCTTC.

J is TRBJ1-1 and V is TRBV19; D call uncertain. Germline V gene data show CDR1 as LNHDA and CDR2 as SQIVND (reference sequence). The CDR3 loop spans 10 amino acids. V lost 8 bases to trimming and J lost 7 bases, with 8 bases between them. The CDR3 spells CASVLGEAFF. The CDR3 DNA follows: TGTGCCAGTGTTCTTGGTGAAGCTTTCTTT.

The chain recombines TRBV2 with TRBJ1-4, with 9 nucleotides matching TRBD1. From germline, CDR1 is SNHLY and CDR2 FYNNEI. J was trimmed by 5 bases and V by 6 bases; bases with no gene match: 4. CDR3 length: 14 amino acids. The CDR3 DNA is TGTGCCAGCAGGACCGGGACAGGGAATGAAAAACTGTTTTTT. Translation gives CASRTGTGNEKLFF.

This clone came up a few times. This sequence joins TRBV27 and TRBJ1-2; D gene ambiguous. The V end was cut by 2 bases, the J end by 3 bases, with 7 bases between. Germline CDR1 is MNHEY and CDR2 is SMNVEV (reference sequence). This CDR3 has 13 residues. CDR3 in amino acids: CASSLNRYYGYTF. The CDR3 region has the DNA TGTGCCAGCAGTTTAAACAGATACTATGGCTACACCTTC.

The chain's CDR3 is CASSLDRTEGTQYF. DNA for the CDR3: TGCGCCAGCAGCTTGGATAGGACGGAGGGGACCCAGTACTTC. V gene TRBV5-1 combines with J gene TRBJ2-5; D perhaps matches TRBD2 (6 bases). The CDR3 has 14 amino acids. Germline V gene sequence: CDR1 SGHRS, CDR2 YFSETQ. Trimming removed 0 bases from V and 7 bases from J, with 13 bases in between.

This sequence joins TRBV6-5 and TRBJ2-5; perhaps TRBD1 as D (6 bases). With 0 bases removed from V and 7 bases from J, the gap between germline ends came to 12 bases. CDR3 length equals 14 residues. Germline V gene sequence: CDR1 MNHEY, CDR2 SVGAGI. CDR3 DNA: TGTGCCAGCAGTTACTCCAACCAACAGGGGACCCAGTACTTC. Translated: CASSYSNQQGTQYF.

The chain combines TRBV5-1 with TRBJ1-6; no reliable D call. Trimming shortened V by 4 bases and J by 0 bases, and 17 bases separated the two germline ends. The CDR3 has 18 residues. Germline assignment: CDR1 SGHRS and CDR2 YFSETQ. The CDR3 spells CASSPFQASSSYNSPLHF. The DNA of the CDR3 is TGCGCCAGCAGCCCGTTCCAAGCCAGTAGCTCCTATAATTCACCCCTCCACTTT.

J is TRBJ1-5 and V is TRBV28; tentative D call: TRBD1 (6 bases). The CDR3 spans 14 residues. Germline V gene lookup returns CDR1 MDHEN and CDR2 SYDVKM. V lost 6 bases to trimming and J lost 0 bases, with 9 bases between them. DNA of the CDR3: TGTGCCAGCAGCCCAGGGGTTAGCAATCAGCCCCAGCATTTT. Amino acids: CASSPGVSNQPQHF.

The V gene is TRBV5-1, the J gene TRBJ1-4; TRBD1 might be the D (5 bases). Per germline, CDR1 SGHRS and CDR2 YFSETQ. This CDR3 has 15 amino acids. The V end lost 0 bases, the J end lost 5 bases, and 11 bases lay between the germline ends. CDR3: CASSLGGVTNEKLFF. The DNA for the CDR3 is TGCGCCAGCAGCTTGGGAGGGGTGACGAATGAAAAACTGTTTTTT.

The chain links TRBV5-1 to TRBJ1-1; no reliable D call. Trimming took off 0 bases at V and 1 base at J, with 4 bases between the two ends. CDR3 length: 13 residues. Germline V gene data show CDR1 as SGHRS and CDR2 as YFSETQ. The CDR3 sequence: CASSLEANTEAFF. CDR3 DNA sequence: TGCGCCAGCAGCTTGGAAGCGAACACTGAAGCTTTCTTT.

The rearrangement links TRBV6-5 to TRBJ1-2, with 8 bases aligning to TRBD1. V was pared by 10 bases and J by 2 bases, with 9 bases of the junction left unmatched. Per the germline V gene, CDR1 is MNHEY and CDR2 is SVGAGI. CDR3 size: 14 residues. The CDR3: CATLDRGENYGYTF. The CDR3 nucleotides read TGTGCCACGCTAGACAGGGGCGAAAACTATGGCTACACCTTC.

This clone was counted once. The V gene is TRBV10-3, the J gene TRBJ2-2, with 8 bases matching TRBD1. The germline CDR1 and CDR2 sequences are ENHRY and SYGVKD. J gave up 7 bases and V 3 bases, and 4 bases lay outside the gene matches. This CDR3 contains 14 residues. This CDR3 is CAISDQGADGELFF. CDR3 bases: TGTGCCATCAGTGACCAGGGGGCCGACGGGGAGCTGTTTTTT.